These 16 T cell receptor beta chains originate from one sample sequenced in a study of breast tumors, draining lymph nodes, adjacent tissues (dated by TCRdb to 2016 to 2017). The lymph node samples were taken from the axillary draining lymph nodes of breast cancer patients. Library generation was performed with multiplex PCR. Sequencing instrument: Illumina HiSeq 2000. TCRdb reran the public reads through fastp at Q25 and MiXCR, keeping productive beta chains. Every CDR3 protein is listed once, alongside the most common genes and DNA of its rows. The sample data list around 230,000 distinct CDR3 sequences, and roughly 32% of these were observed just once. Jointly, the top ten make up around 1.5% of the sample. Sample: axillary lymph node tissue. The receptor source for this set is a female donor with breast cancer. Some clones in this sample may be carry-over from other donors' samples.

In its sample, this clonotype was seen many times. This chain links TRBV11-2 with TRBJ2-3, with 9 bases fitting TRBD2. The CDR3 contains 15 residues. V lost 7 bases to trimming and J lost 3 bases; unmatched junction nucleotides: 8. Germline CDR1 is SGHAT and CDR2 is FQNNGV. CDR3 coding DNA: TGTGCCAGCACCCTGGGACTAGCAAAAACAGATACGCAGTATTTT. Translation gives CASTLGLAKTDTQYF.

This clonotype was counted ten times or more. The chain employs TRBV19 and TRBJ2-3; D gene unclear. Trimming removed 3 bases from V and 3 bases from J, with 13 bases in between. The CDR3 is 15 residues long. CDR1 LNHDA and CDR2 SQIVND come from the germline V gene (reference sequence). The CDR3 nucleotides are TGTGCCAGTAGTATTGGTAGGATCCGTACAGATACGCAGTATTTT. This codes for CASSIGRIRTDTQYF.

This clonotype was picked up many times. The chain joins TRBV5-5 to TRBJ2-2; D not certain. From germline, CDR1 is SGHKS and CDR2 YYEKEE (reference sequence). The CDR3 runs 15 residues. V was trimmed by 1 base and J by 2 bases, leaving 9 bases between them. The CDR3 bases are TGTGCCAGCAGCTTGAGGCAGCCCAACACCGGGGAGCTGTTTTTT. Its translation: CASSLRQPNTGELFF.

The chain recombines TRBV20-1 with TRBJ2-1, with 10 bases lining up with TRBD2. J lost 7 bases, V lost 3 bases, and 9 bases had no gene match. The CDR3 totals 15 residues. Germline CDR1 reads DFQATT; CDR2 reads SNEGSKA (reference sequence). CDR3 nucleotide sequence: TGCAGTGCTAGGGGAGCGGGAGGGCCCCGGAATGAGCAGTTCTTC. It is translated as CSARGAGGPRNEQFF.

This clonotype came up a few times. A much more abundant neighbour one base away suggests this may be a read error. The chain combines TRBV20-1 with TRBJ2-4; unclear D gene. CDR1 and CDR2 (germline): DFQATT, SNEGSKA (reference sequence). This CDR3 has 15 residues. CDR3 nucleotides: TGCAGTGCTAGATTCGAGTGGGTGGCCACAAACATTCAGTACTTC. Amino acid sequence: CSARFEWVATNIQYF.

In its sample, this clonotype was seen many times. The chain employs TRBV6-9 and TRBJ2-3, with a weak D call TRBD2 (6 bases). V lost 8 bases and J 8 bases, leaving 17 bases between the germline ends. CDR1 and CDR2 (germline): MNHGY, SVAAGI. This CDR3 region has 13 residues. The CDR3, as DNA: TGTGCCAGCGCGATTAAAGCGGAGGGTACGCAGTATTTT. This encodes CASAIKAEGTQYF.

This clonotype was observed at least ten times. CDR3 in DNA: TGTGCCACCAGTGACGCAGACAGGGTCCTTGGCTACACCTTC. It yields the protein CATSDADRVLGYTF. This chain connects TRBV24-1 to TRBJ1-2; 7 bases map to TRBD1. The junction had 8 bases not matched to a gene; V was cut back by 4 bases and J by 7 bases. The V gene's germline CDR1 is KGHDR and CDR2 SFDVKD. The CDR3 runs to 14 residues.

Of note for this clonotype: A much larger clone lies one base from this, so it may be a read error. V gene TRBV11-2 combines with J gene TRBJ2-7; 8 nucleotides align to TRBD1. Per the germline V gene, CDR1 is SGHAT and CDR2 is FQNNGV. The CDR3 has 15 residues. V shed 3 bases, J shed 2 bases, and the junction held 6 bases outside the gene matches. The CDR3 nucleotides read TGTGCCAGCAGCTTGGGACAGGCTCCCGCCTACGAGCAGTACTTC. Its protein product is CASSLGQAPAYEQYF.

In its sample, this clonotype was seen many times. The J gene is TRBJ2-7, the V gene TRBV13, with TRBD1 matching 11 bases. J gave up 4 bases and V 3 bases, and 8 bases lay outside the gene matches. The CDR3 length is 16 residues. Germline V gene data show CDR1 as PRHDT and CDR2 as FYEKMQ (reference sequence). The CDR3 region has the DNA TGTGCCAGCAGCTTCGGGCTGGGACAGGGGGATTACGAGCAGTACTTC. Its translation is CASSFGLGQGDYEQYF.

This clonotype was found many times. The V call is TRBV20-1, the J call TRBJ2-7; D unresolved. Germline V gene lookup returns CDR1 DFQATT and CDR2 SNEGSKA (reference sequence). The CDR3 consists of 14 residues. Trimming stripped 0 bases from V and 6 bases from J, with 15 bases between. CDR3: CSARDRPGTSEQYF. CDR3 sequence (DNA): TGCAGTGCTAGAGATCGTCCAGGAACCTCCGAGCAGTACTTC.

This clonotype occurred many times. The V and J genes are TRBV29-1 and TRBJ2-1; 8 bases align to TRBD1. Germline V gene data show CDR1 as SQVTM and CDR2 as ANQGSEA. The CDR3 has 14 residues. The V and J ends lost 6 bases and 1 base, in that order; junction bases with no gene match: 5. The CDR3 DNA is TGCAGCGTCGCGGGACAGGCGTCCTACAATGAGCAGTTCTTC. Protein sequence: CSVAGQASYNEQFF.

This clonotype was found many times. The rearrangement joins TRBV12-3 or TRBV12-4 to TRBJ1-6; unclear D gene. Trimming left V 6 bases short and J 0 bases short, with 9 bases between. This CDR3 region has 15 residues. The CDR3 sequence: CASSPTTSYNSPLHF. In nucleotides, the CDR3 is TGTGCCAGCAGCCCCACTACCTCCTATAATTCACCCCTCCACTTT.

This clonotype was seen many times. The V gene is TRBV4-1, the J gene TRBJ2-2, with D possibly being TRBD1 or TRBD2 (5 bases each). Trimming took 3 bases from V and 1 from J, leaving 9 bases between them. Germline V gene data show CDR1 as MGHRA and CDR2 as YSYEKL. The CDR3 is made up of 15 amino acids. The CDR3 here is CASSHGTVNTGELFF. As DNA, the CDR3 is TGCGCCAGCAGCCACGGGACGGTGAACACCGGGGAGCTGTTTTTT.

V is TRBV7-9 and J is TRBJ2-5; 12 nucleotides align to TRBD2. After removal of 5 bases from V and 11 bases from J, the junction contained 9 bases not matched to a gene. Germline V gene data show CDR1 as SEHNR and CDR2 as FQNEAQ (reference sequence). This CDR3 spans 14 amino acids. The CDR3 bases are TGTGCCAGCAGCAAGACACTAGCGGGAGGTGAGCAGTACTTC. Translated: CASSKTLAGGEQYF. The complete variable domain, with remaining parts taken from reference TRBV7-9 and TRBJ2-5, reads DTGVSQNPRHKITKRGQNVTFRCDPISEHNRLYWYRQTLGQGPEFLTYFQNEAQLEKSRLLSDRFSAERPKGSFSTLEIQRTEQGDSAMYLCASSKTLAGGEQYFGPGTRLLVL.

The chain couples TRBV20-1 to TRBJ1-5; D is possibly TRBD1 (5 bases). Germline V gene sequence: CDR1 DFQATT, CDR2 SNEGSKA (reference sequence). This CDR3 is 8 amino acids long. V was trimmed by 7 bases and J by 11 bases, leaving 6 bases between them. The CDR3 DNA reads TGCAGTGGGGGGGCCCAGCATTTT. Its translation is CSGGAQHF.

As for this clonotype: At one end the junction does not follow the germline gene, possibly because of a read error. The chain joins TRBV11-2 to TRBJ2-5; D might be TRBD1 (5 bases). The length of the CDR3 is 13 residues. From germline, CDR1 is SGHAT and CDR2 FQNNGV. In nucleotides, the CDR3 is TGTGCCAGCAGATACAAAGGGGAAGAGACCCAGTATTTC. Protein sequence: CASRYKGEETQYF. Full variable domain (outside the CDR3, taken from reference TRBV11-2 and TRBJ2-5): EAGVAQSPRYKIIEKRQSVAFWCNPISGHATLYWYQQILGQGPKLLIQFQNNGVVDDSQLPKDRFSAERLKGVDSTLKIQPAKLEDSAVYLCASRYKGEETQYFGPGTRLLVL.